This T cell receptor (beta chain) originates from a study of blood T cell repertoires in COVID-19. This clone was seen a few times. Assay used: immunoSEQ multiplex PCR; TCRdb lists only in-frame clones, some missing. The sample shows around 150,000 clones, 60% to 80% of them seen only once. V was trimmed by 1 base and J by 3 bases, leaving 13 bases between them. There are 16 residues in the CDR3. CDR1 is SEHNR, CDR2 FQNEAQ, per germline (reference sequence). This receptor was identified in a woman aged 45-60 years who had recovered from COVID-19. Sequences were obtained from PBMCs or T cells enriched from blood (not recorded which). The V call is TRBV7-9, the J call TRBJ1-5; D is perhaps TRBD1 (6 bases). CDR3 DNA: TGTGCCAGCAGCTTAGGGCCGGGACACCACAATCAGCCCCAGCATTTT. It yields the protein CASSLGPGHHNQPQHF.